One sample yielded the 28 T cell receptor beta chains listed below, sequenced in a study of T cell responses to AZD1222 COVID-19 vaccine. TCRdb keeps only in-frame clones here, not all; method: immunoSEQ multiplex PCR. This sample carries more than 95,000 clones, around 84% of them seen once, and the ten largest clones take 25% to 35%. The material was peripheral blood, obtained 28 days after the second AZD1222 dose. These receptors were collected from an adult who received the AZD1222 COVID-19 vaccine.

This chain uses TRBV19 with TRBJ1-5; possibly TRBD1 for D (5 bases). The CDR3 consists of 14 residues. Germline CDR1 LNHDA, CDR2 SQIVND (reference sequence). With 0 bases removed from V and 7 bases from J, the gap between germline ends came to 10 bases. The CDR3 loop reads CASSIDRDGQPQHF. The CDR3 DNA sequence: TGTGCCAGTAGTATAGACAGGGATGGCCAGCCCCAGCATTTT.

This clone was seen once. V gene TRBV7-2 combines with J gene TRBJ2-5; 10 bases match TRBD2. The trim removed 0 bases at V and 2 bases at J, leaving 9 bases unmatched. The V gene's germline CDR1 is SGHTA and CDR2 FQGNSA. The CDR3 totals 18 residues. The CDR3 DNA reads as TGTGCCAGCAGCTTAGCTTCCAGCGGGGGGGCCAGGCAAGAGACCCAGTACTTC. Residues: CASSLASSGGARQETQYF.

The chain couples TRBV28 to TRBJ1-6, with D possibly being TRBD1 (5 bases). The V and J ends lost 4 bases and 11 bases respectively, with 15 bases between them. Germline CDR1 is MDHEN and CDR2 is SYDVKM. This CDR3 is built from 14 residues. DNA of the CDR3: TGTGCCAGCAGTTCACTAGGAGGGACCCCACCCCTCCACTTT. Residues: CASSSLGGTPPLHF.

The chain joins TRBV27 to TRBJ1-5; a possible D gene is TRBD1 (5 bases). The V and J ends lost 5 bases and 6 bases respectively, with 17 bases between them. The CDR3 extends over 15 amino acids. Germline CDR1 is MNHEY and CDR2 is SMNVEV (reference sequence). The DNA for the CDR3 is TGTGCCAGCAGTCCTCGAGGGATAGGGACTCAGCCCCAGCATTTT. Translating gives CASSPRGIGTQPQHF.

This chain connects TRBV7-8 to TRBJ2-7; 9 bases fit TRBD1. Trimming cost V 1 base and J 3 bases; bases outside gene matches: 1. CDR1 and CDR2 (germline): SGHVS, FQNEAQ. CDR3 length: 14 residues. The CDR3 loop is CASSLVGQGYEQYF. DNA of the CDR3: TGTGCCAGCAGCTTAGTGGGACAGGGCTACGAGCAGTACTTC.

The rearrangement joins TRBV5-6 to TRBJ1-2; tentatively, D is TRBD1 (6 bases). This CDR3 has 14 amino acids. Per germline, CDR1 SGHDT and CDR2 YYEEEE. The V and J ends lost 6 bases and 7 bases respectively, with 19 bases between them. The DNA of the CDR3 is TGTGCCAGCATCCGGTGGAGTACAGGGTTTGGCTACACCTTC. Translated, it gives CASIRWSTGFGYTF.

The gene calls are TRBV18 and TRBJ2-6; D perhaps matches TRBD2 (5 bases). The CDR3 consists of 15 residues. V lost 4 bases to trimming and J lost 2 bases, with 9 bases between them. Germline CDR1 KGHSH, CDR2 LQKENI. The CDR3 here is CASSLGDAGANVLTF. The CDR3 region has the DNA TGTGCCAGCTCACTGGGAGATGCTGGGGCCAACGTCCTGACTTTC.

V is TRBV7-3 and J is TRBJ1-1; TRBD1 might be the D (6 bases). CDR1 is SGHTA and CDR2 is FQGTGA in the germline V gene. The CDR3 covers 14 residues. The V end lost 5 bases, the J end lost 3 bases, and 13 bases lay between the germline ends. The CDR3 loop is CASSLTGSDTEAFF. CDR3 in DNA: TGTGCCAGCAGCCTTACAGGGTCGGACACTGAAGCTTTCTTT.

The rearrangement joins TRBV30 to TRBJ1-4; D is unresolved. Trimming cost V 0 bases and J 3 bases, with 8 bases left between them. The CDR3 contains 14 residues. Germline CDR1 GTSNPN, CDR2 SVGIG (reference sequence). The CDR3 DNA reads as TGTGCCTGGAGTGTACACCTAGCTAATGAAAAACTGTTTTTT. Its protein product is CAWSVHLANEKLFF.

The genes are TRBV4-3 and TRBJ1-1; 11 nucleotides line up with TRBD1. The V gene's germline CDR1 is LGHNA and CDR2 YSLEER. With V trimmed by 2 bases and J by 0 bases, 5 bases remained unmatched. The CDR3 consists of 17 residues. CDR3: CASSQPGQGAMNTEAFF. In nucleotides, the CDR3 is TGCGCCAGCAGCCAACCAGGACAGGGGGCTATGAACACTGAAGCTTTCTTT.

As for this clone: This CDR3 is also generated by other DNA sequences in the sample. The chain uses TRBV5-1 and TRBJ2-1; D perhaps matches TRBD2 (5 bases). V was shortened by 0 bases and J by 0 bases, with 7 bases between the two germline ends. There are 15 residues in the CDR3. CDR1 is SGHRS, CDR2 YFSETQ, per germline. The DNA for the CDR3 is TGCGCCAGCAGCTTGGGTGGGAGCTCCTACAATGAGCAGTTCTTC. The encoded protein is CASSLGGSSYNEQFF.

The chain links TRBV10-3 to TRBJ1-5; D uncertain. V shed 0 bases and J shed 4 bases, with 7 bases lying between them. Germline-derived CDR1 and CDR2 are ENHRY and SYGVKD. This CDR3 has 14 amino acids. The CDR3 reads CAISESRPNQPQHF. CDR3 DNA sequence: TGTGCCATCAGTGAGTCAAGACCGAATCAGCCCCAGCATTTT.

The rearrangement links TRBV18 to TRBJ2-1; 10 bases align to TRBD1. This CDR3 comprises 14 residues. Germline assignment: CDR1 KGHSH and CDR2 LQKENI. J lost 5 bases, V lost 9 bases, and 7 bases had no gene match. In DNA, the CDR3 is TGTGCCAGGACGACAGGGGGCTATCACAATGAGCAGTTCTTC. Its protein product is CARTTGGYHNEQFF.

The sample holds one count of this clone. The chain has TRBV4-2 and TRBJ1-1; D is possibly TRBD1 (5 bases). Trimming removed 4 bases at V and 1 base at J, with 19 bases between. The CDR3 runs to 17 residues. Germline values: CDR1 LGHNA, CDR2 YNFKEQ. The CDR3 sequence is CASSLGGRGRSNTEAFF. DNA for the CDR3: TGTGCCAGCAGCCTCGGGGGGAGGGGTAGGTCGAACACTGAAGCTTTCTTT.

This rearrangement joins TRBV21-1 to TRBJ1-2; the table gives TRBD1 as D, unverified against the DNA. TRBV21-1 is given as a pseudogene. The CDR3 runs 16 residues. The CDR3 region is CASSWIALTVNYGYTF. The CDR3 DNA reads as TGTGCCAGCAGCTGGATAGCCCTGACAGTTAACTATGGCTACACCTTC.

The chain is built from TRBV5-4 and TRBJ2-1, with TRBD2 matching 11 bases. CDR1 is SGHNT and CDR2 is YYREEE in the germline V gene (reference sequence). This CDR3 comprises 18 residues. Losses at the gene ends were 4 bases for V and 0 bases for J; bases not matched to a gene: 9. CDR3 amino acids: CASSGASGGRPSYNEQFF. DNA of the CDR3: TGTGCCAGCAGCGGGGCTAGCGGGGGGCGACCCTCCTACAATGAGCAGTTCTTC.

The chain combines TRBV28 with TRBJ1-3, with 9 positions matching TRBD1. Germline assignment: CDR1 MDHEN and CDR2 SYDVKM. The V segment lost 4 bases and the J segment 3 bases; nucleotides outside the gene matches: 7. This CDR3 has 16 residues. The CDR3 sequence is CASSSRTGVIGNTIYF. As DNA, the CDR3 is TGTGCCAGCAGTTCTCGGACAGGGGTCATTGGAAACACCATATATTTT.

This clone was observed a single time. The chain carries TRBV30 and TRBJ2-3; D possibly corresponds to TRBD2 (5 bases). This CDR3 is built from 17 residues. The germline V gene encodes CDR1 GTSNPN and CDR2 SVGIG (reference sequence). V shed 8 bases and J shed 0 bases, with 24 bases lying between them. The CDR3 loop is CAGMTPRGLGSTDTQYF. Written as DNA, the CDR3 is TGTGCCGGAATGACCCCGCGAGGACTGGGCAGCACAGATACGCAGTATTTT.

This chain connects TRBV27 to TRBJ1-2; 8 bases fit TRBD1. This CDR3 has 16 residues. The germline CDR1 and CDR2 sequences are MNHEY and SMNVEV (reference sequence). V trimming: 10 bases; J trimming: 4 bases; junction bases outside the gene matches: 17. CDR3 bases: TGTGCCATCAGATTCCAGACAGGGGCCTATTTCTATGGCTACACCTTC. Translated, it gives CAIRFQTGAYFYGYTF.

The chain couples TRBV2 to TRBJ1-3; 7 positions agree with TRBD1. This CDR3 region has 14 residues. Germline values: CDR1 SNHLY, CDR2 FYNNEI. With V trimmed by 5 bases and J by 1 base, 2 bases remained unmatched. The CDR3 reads CASSSGGSGNTIYF. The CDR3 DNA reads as TGTGCCAGCAGTTCAGGGGGGTCTGGAAACACCATATATTTT.

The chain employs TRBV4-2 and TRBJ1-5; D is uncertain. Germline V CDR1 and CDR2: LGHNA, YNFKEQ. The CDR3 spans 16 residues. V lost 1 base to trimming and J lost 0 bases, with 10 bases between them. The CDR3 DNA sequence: TGTGCCAGCAGCCAAGGGATTGACGGTAGCAATCAGCCCCAGCATTTT. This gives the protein CASSQGIDGSNQPQHF.

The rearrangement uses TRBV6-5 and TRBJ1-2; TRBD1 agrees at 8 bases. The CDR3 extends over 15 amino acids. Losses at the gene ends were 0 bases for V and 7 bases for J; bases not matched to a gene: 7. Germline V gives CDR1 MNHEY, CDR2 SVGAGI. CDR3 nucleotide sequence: TGTGCCAGCAGTTACTCTGCAGGGGGCGAGACTGGCTACACCTTC. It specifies CASSYSAGGETGYTF.

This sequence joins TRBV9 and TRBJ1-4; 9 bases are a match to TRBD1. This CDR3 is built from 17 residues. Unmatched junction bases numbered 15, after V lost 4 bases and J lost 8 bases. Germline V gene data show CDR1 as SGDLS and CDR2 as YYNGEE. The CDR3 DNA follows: TGTGCCAGCAGCCCCGCCTCCCAGGGACAGGGAGGGGAAAAACTGTTTTTT. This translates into CASSPASQGQGGEKLFF.

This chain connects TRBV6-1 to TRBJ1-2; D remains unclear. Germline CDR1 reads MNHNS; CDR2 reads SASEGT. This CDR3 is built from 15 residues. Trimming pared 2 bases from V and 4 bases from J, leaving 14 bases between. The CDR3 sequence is CASSELMYSGYGYTF. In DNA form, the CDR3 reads TGTGCCAGCAGTGAACTGATGTACAGTGGCTATGGCTACACCTTC.

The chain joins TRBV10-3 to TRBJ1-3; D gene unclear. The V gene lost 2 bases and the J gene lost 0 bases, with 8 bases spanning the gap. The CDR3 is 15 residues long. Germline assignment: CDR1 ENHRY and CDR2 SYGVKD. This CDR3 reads CAISEEQLSGNTIYF. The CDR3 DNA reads TGTGCCATCAGTGAGGAACAGCTCTCTGGAAACACCATATATTTT.

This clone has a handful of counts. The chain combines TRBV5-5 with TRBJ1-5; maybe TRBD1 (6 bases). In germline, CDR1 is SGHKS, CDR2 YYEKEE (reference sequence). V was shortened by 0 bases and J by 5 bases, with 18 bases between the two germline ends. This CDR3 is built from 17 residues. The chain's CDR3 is CASSLGRGGAGYQPQHF. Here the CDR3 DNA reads TGTGCCAGCAGCTTGGGTCGGGGGGGCGCAGGGTATCAGCCCCAGCATTTT.

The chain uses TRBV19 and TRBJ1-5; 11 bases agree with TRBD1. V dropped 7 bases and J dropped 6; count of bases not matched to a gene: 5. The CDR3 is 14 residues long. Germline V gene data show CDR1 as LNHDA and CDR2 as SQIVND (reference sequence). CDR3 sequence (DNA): TGTGCCAGTACCGGGACAGGGGGGGTTCAGCCCCAGCATTTT. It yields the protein CASTGTGGVQPQHF.

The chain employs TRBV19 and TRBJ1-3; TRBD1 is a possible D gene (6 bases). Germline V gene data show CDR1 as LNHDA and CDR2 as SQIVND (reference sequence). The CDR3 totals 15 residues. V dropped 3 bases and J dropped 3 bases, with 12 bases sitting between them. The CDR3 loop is CASSIPGAGGNTIYF. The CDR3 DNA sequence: TGTGCCAGTAGTATTCCGGGGGCCGGTGGAAACACCATATATTTT.